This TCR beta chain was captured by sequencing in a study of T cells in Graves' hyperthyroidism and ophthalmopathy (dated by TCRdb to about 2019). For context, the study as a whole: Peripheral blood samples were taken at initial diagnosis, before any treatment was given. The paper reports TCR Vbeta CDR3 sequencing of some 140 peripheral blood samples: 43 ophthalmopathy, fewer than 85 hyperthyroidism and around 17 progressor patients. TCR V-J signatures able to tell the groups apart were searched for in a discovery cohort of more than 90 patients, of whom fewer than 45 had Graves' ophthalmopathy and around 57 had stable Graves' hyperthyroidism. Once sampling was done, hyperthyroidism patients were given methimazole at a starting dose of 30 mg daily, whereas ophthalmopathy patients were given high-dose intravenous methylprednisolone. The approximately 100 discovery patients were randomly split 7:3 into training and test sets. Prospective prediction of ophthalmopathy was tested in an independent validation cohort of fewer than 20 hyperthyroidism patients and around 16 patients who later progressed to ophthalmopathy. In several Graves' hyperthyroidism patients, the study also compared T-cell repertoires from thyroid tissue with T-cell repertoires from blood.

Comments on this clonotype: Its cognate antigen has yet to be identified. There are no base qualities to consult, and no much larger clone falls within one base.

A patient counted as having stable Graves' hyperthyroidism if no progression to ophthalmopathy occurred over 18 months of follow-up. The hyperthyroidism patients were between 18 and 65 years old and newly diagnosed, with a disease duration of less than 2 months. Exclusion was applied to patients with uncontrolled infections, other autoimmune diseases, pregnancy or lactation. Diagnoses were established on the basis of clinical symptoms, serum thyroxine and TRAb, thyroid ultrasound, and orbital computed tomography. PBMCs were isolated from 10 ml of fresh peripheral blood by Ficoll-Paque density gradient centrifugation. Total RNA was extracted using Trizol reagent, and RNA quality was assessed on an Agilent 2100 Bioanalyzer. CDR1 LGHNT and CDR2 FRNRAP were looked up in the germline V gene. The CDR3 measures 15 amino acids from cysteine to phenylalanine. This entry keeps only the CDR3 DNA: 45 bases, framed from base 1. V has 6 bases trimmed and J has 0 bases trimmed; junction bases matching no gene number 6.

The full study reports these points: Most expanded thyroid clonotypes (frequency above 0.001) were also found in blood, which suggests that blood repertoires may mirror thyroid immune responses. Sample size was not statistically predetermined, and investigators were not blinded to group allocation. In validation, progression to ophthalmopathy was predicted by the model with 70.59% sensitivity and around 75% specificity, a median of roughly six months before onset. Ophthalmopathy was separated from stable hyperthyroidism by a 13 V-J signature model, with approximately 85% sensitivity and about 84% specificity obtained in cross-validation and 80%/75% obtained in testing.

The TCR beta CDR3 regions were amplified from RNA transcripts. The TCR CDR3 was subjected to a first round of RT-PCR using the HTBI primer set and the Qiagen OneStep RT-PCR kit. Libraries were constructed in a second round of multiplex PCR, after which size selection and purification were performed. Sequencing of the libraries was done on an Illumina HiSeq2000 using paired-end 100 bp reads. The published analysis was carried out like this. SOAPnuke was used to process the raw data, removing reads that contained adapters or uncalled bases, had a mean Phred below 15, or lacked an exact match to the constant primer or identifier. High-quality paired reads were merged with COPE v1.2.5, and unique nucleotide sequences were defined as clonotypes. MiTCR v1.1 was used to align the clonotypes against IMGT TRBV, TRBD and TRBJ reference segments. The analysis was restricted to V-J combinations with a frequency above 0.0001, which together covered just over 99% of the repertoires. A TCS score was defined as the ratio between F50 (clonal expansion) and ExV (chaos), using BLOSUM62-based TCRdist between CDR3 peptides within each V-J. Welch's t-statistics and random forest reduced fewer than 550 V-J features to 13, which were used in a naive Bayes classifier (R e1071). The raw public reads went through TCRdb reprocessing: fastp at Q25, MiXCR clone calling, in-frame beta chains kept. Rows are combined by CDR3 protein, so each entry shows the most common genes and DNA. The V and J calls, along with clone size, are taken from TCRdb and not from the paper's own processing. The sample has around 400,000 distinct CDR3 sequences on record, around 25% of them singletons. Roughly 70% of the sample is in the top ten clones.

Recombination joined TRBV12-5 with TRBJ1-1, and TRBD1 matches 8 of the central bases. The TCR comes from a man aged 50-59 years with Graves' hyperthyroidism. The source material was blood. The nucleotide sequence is TGTGCTAGTGGCCGCCCGACAGGGGTGAACACTGAAGCTTTCTTT. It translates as CASGRPTGVNTEAFF.